This T cell receptor beta chain came from a study of identical twins. Findings and limits, study-wide: With beta out-of-frame sequences, excess sharing by twins was weaker.

In germline, CDR1 is DFQATT, CDR2 SNEGSKA (reference sequence). The CDR3 extends over 14 amino acids. The ends lost 3 bases at V and 3 bases at J; junction bases unmatched: 4. This clonotype came up a few times. What it binds is unknown. A universal primer site was added by template switching, and unique molecular identifiers were carried by the cDNA. TCRdb re-called the 5' RACE reads with MiXCR, one entry per CDR3 protein. The sample has some 1,700,000 distinct CDR3 sequences, about 32% seen once; the top ten hold about 0.27%. The TCR comes from a newborn girl in good health. The V and J genes are TRBV20-1 and TRBJ2-7; 11 positions match TRBD1. Sequenced sample: cord blood. The CDR3, as DNA: TGCAGTGCTAGTGTGGGGACAGGGGGCTACGAGCAGTACTTC. Translating gives CSASVGTGGYEQYF.